This T cell receptor (beta chain) stems from a study of cytomegalovirus exposure and HLA in healthy donors. Background on the study: Approximately 180 million T cells yielded 90 million to 130 million unique TCR beta sequences, as an earlier analysis found. Findings of the study overall: Rare TCR sequences dominated, though some public TCRs recurred in many donors. Associated with cytomegalovirus, according to the listing, were 150 to 200 TCR beta chains.

The primer mix had 60 Vbeta and 13 Jbeta primers. Measured with immunoSEQ multiplex PCR; TCRdb has only the in-frame clones, and not every one. In the table there are some 200,000 clones, almost 80% of which are singletons. CDR1 is MGHDK and CDR2 is SYGVNS in the germline V gene. V lost 3 bases and J lost 4, with 19 bases in between. The CDR3 runs 17 residues. As for this clone: Its antigen is as yet unknown.

Nominally healthy donors provided the samples, though records likely missed some immune exposures. The sequence was obtained from a man aged 18 to 29 in good health and CMV-seronegative. V gene TRBV25-1 combines with J gene TRBJ1-3; perhaps TRBD1 as D (6 bases). Sequenced sample: PBMCs. The CDR3 region is CASSDPPNRAGGNTIYF. The DNA for the CDR3 is TGTGCCAGCAGTGACCCCCCGAACAGGGCTGGCGGAAACACCATATATTTT.